This entry describes one TCR beta chain. The antigen is unknown. This record comes from a study of graft-versus-host responses after intestinal transplantation. Whole-study context: The study gave all recipients anti-thymocyte globulin induction, then tacrolimus and steroids for roughly 3 years. Study-wide results and limits: Patients who carried graft-donor T cell macrochimerism also had high graft-versus-host to host-versus-graft clonal ratios in their allografts. Recipient marrow harbored GvH clones, some of which surfaced first in ileum or blood. Early post-transplant HvG declines showed an association with peak circulating GvH clone levels.

Some clones are missing from TCRdb's copy, which holds only in-frame ones; the method was immunoSEQ multiplex PCR. The sample carries 70,000 to 100,000 clones, roughly nine tenths recorded once. This sequence originates from a human donor who received an intestinal transplant. The sample consisted of unstimulated CD4+ T cells sorted from spleen or lymph node cells, taken before intestinal transplant.

CDR3 amino acids: CASSMEQGDEQYF. The CDR3 DNA follows: TGTGCCAGTAGTATGGAACAGGGGGACGAGCAGTACTTC. The V gene is TRBV19, the J gene TRBJ2-7, with 8 bases fitting TRBD1. CDR3 size: 13 residues. CDR1 LNHDA and CDR2 SQIVND come from the germline V gene (reference sequence). The ends lost 3 bases at V and 5 bases at J; junction bases unmatched: 3. The full variable domain, completed using reference TRBV19 and TRBJ2-7, is DGGITQSPKYLFRKEGQNVTLSCEQNLNHDAMYWYRQDPGQGLRLIYYSQIVNDFQKGDIAEGYSVSREKKESFPLTVTSAQKNPTAFYLCASSMEQGDEQYFGPGTRLTVT.